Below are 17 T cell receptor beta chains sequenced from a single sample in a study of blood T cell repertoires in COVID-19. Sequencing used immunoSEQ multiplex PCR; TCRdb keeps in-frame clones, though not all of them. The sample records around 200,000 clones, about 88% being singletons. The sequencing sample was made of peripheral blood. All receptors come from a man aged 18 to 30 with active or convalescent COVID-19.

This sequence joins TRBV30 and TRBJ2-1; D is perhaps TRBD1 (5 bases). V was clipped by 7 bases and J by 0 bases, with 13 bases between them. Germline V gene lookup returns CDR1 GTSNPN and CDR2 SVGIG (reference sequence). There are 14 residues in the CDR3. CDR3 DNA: TGTGCCTTCATTCGACAGAGCTCCTACAATGAGCAGTTCTTC. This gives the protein CAFIRQSSYNEQFF.

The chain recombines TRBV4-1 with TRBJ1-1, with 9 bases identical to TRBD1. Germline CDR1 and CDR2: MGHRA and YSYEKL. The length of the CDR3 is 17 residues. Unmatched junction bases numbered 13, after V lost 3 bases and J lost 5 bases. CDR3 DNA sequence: TGCGCCAGCAGCCACGACGGGACAGGGCTTTTTAATACTGAAGCTTTCTTT. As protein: CASSHDGTGLFNTEAFF.

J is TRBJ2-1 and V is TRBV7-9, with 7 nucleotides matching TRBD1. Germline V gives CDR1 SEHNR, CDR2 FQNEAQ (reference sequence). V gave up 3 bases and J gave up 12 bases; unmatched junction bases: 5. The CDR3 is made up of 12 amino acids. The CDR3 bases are TGTGCCAGCAGCTTTGACAGGGCGAGGCAGTTCTTC. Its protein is CASSFDRARQFF.

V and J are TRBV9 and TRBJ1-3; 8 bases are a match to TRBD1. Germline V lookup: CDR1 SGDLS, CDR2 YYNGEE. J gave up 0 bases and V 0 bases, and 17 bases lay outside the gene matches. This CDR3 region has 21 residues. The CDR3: CASSVGPGGQGTISSGNTIYF. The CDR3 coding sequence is TGTGCCAGCAGCGTAGGTCCAGGGGGCCAGGGGACTATAAGCTCTGGAAACACCATATATTTT.

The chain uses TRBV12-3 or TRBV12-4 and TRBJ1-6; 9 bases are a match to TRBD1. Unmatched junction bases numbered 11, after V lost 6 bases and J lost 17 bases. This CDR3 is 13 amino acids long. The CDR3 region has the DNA TGTGCCAGCAGGAGGGACAGGGCCCATACCGTCCACTTT. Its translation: CASRRDRAHTVHF.

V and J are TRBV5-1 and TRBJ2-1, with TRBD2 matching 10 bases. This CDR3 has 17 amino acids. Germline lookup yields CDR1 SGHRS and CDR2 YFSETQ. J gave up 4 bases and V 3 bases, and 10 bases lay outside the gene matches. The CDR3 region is CASSSHKTSGAYNEQFF. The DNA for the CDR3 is TGCGCCAGCAGCTCCCATAAAACTAGCGGGGCTTACAATGAGCAGTTCTTC.

The CDR3 reads CASSDRGTPYEQYF. The CDR3 DNA reads TGTGCCAGCAGTGACAGGGGAACTCCCTACGAGCAGTACTTC. The V gene is TRBV6-2 or TRBV6-3, the J gene TRBJ2-7, with TRBD1 matching over 8 bases. V was clipped by 5 bases and J by 2 bases; unmatched bases: 5. Germline loops: CDR1 MNHEY, CDR2 SVGEGT. The CDR3 has 14 amino acids.

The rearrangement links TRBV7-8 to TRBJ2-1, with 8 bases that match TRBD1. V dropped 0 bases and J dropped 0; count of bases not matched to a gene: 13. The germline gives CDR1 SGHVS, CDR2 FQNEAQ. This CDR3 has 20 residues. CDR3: CASSLASQGALVSSYNEQFF. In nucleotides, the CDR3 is TGTGCCAGCAGCTTAGCGTCTCAGGGGGCCCTTGTAAGCTCCTACAATGAGCAGTTCTTC.

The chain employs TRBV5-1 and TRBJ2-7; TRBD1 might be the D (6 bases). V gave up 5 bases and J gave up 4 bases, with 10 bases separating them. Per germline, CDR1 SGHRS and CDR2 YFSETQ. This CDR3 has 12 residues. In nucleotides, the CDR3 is TGCGCCAGCAGTTGGGACAAGTACGAGCAGTACTTC. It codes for CASSWDKYEQYF.

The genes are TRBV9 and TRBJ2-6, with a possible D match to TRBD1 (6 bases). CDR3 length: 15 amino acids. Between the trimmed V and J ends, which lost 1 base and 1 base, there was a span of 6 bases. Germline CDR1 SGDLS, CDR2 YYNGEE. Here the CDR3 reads CASSVTGSGANVLTF. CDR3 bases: TGTGCCAGCAGCGTAACAGGGTCTGGGGCCAACGTCCTGACTTTC. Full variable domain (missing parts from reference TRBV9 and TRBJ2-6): DSGVTQTPKHLITATGQRVTLRCSPRSGDLSVYWYQQSLDQGLQFLIQYYNGEERAKGNILERFSAQQFPDLHSELNLSSLELGDSALYFCASSVTGSGANVLTFGAGSRLTVL.

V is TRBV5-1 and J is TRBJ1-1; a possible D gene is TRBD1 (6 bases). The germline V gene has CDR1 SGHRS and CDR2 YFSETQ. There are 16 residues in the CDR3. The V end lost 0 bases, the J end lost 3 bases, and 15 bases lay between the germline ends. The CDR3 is CASSLALTGRDTEAFF. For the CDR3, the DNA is TGCGCCAGCAGCTTGGCCTTAACAGGGAGGGACACTGAAGCTTTCTTT.

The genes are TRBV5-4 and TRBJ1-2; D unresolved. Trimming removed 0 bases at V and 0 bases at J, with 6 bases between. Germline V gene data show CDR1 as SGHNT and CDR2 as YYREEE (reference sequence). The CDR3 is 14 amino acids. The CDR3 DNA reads TGTGCCAGCAGCTTGGTGGGCACTAACTATGGCTACACCTTC. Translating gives CASSLVGTNYGYTF.

The CDR3 nucleotides are TGTGCCAGCAGTGAAGGAGCGGGAGGGATCCACGAGCAGTACTTC. This encodes CASSEGAGGIHEQYF. The rearrangement joins TRBV6-1 to TRBJ2-7; 10 nucleotides align to TRBD2. Germline CDR1 reads MNHNS; CDR2 reads SASEGT. V lost 1 base to trimming and J lost 5 bases; unmatched junction nucleotides: 5. The CDR3 totals 15 residues.

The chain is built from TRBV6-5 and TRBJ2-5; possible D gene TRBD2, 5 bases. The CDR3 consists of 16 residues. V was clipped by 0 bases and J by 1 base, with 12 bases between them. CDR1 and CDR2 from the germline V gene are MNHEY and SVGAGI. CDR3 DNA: TGTGCCAGCAGTTACTCGGTGGACTCCTCCCAAGAGACCCAGTACTTC. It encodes CASSYSVDSSQETQYF.

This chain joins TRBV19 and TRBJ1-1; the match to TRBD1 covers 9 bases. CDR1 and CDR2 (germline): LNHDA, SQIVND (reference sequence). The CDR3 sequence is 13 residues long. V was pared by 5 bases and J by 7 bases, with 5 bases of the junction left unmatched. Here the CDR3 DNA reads TGTGCCAGTAGTTTAGGGACAGGGATTGAAGCTTTCTTT. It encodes CASSLGTGIEAFF.

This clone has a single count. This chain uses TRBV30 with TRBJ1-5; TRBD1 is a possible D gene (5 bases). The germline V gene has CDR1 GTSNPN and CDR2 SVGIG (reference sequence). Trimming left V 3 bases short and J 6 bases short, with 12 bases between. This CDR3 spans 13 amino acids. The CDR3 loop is CAWSRGVGQPQHF. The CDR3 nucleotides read TGTGCCTGGAGCCGGGGGGTCGGTCAGCCCCAGCATTTT.

The CDR3 spells CASSERGGSQGYEQYF. Here the CDR3 DNA reads TGTGCCAGCAGTGAAAGAGGAGGCAGTCAAGGCTACGAGCAGTACTTC. The rearrangement links TRBV6-1 to TRBJ2-7, with D maybe TRBD2 (5 bases). CDR3 length: 16 amino acids. Germline loops: CDR1 MNHNS, CDR2 SASEGT. Trimming removed 2 bases from V and 3 bases from J, with 17 bases in between.